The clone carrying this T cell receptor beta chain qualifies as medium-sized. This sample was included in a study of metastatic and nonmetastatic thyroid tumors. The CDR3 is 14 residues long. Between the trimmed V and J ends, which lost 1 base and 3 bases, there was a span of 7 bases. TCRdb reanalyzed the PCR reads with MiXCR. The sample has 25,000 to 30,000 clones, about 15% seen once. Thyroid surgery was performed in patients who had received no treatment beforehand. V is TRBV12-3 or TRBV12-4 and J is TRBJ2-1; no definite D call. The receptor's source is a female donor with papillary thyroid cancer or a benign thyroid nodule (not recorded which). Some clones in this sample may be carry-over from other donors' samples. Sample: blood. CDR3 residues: CASSLGGIYNEQFF. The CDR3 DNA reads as TGTGCCAGCAGTTTAGGGGGTATCTACAATGAGCAGTTCTTC.